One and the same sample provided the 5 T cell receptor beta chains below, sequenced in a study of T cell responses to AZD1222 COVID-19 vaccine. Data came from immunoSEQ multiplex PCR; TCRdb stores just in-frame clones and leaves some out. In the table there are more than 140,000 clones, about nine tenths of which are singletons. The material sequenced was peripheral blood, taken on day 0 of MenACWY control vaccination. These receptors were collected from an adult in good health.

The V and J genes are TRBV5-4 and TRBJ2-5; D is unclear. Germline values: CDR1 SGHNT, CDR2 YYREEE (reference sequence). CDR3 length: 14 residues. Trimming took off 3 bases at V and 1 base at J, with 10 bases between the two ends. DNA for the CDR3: TGTGCCAGCAGCTCTGGACGGTTCCAAGAGACCCAGTACTTC. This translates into CASSSGRFQETQYF. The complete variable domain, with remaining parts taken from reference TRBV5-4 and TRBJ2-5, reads ETGVTQSPTHLIKTRGQQVTLRCSSQSGHNTVSWYQQALGQGPQFIFQYYREEENGRGNFPPRFSGLQFPNYSSELNVNALELDDSALYLCASSSGRFQETQYFGPGTRLLVL.

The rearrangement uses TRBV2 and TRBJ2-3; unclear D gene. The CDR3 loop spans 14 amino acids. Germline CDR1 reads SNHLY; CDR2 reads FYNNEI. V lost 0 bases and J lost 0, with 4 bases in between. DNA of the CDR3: TGTGCCAGCAGTGAAGCGCCCAGCACAGATACGCAGTATTTT. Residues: CASSEAPSTDTQYF.

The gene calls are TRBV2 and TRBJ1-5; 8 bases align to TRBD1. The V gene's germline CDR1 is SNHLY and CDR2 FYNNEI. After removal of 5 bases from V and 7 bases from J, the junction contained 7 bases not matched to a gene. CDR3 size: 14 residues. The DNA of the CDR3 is TGTGCCAGCAGTCCTACAGGGGGATTACAGCCCCAGCATTTT. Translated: CASSPTGGLQPQHF.

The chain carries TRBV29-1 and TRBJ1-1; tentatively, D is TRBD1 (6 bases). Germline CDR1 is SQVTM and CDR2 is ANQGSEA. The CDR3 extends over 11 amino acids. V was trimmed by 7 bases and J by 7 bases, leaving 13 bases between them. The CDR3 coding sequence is TGCAGCGGGAACAGGGAGAGTGAAGCTTTCTTT. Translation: CSGNRESEAFF.

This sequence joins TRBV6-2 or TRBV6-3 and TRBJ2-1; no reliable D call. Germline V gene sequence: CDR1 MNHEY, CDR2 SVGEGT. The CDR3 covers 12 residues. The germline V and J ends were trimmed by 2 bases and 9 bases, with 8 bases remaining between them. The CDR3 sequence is CASSYRGTEQFF. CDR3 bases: TGTGCCAGCAGTTACCGTGGCACTGAGCAGTTCTTC.